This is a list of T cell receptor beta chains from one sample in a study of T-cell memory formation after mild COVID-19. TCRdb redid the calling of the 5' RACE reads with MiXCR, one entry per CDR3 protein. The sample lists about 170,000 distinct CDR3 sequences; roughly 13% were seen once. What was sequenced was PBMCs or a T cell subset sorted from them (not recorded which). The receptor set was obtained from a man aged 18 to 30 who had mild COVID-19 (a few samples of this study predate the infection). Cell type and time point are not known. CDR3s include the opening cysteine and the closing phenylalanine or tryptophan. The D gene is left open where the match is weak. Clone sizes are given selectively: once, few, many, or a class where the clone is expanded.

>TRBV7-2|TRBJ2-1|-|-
CASSLIGRSSYNEQFF
TGTGCCAGCAGCTTAATAGGACGCAGCTCCTACAATGAGCAGTTCTTC
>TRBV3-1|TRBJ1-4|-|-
CASSQGRVVEKLFF
TGTGCCAGCAGTCAGGGCAGGGTAGTTGAAAAACTGTTTTTT
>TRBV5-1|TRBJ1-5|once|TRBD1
CASAEQGDQPQHF
TGCGCCAGCGCGGAACAGGGGGATCAGCCCCAGCATTTT
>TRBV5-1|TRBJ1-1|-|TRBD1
CASSEDQGARAFF
TGCGCCAGCAGCGAGGATCAGGGGGCGAGAGCTTTCTTT
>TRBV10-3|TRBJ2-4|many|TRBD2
CATGLDLAGGIQYF
TGTGCCACGGGACTAGACCTCGCCGGGGGGATTCAGTACTTC
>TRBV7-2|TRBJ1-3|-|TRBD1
CASSTRQGTYSGNTIYF
TGTGCCAGCAGCACCCGACAGGGGACCTACTCTGGAAACACCATATATTTT
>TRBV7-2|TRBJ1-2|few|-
CASSSYNYGYTF
TGTGCCAGCAGCTCTTATAACTATGGCTACACCTTC
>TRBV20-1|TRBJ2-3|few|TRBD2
CSARRGSAQYF
TGCAGTGCTAGGCGGGGGAGTGCGCAGTATTTT
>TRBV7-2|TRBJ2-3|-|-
CASSTGYTDTQYF
TGTGCCAGCAGCACGGGATACACAGATACGCAGTATTTT
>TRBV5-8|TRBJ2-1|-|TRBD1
CASSLGLGQGYNEQFF
TGTGCCAGCAGCTTGGGCCTGGGACAGGGGTACAATGAGCAGTTCTTC
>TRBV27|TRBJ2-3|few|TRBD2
CASSLEGLAGADTQYF
TGTGCCAGCAGCCTTGAGGGACTAGCGGGGGCAGATACGCAGTATTTT
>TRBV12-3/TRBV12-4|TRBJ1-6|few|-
CASSRGISPLHF
TGTGCCAGCAGTCGGGGGATTTCACCCCTCCACTTT
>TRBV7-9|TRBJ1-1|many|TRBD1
CASSLSGTGALAFF
TGTGCCAGCAGCTTATCCGGGACAGGGGCGTTGGCTTTCTTT
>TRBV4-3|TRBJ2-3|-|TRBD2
CASSQAGGGTDTQYF
TGCGCCAGCAGCCAAGCGGGGGGGGGCACAGATACGCAGTATTTT
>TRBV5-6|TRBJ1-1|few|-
CASSREQGKAFF
TGTGCCAGCAGTCGCGAACAGGGAAAAGCTTTCTTT
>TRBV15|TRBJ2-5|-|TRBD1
CATSRDRGPQETQYF
TGTGCCACCAGTCGGGACAGGGGACCCCAAGAGACCCAGTACTTC
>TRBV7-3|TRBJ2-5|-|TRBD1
CASSPRTGRQETQYF
TGTGCCAGCAGCCCCAGGACAGGGCGCCAAGAGACCCAGTACTTC
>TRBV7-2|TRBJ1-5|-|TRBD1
CASSYGWTGNQPQHF
TGTGCCAGCAGCTATGGTTGGACAGGAAATCAGCCCCAGCATTTT
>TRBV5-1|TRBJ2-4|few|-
CASSLSADKNIQYF
TGCGCCAGCAGCTTGTCGGCAGATAAAAACATTCAGTACTTC
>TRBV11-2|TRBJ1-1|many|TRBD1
CASSYIYRGLTEAFF
TGTGCCAGCAGCTATATATACAGGGGATTGACTGAAGCTTTCTTT
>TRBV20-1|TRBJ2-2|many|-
CSASHSFANTGELFF
TGCAGTGCTAGTCACAGCTTCGCGAACACCGGGGAGCTGTTTTTT
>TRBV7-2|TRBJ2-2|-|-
CASSLALSGTGELFF
TGTGCCAGCAGCTTAGCGCTGTCCGGGACCGGGGAGCTGTTTTTT
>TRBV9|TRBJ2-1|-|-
CASSVVGGSYNEQFF
TGTGCCAGCAGCGTAGTAGGGGGATCCTACAATGAGCAGTTCTTC